The 10 T cell receptor beta chains below come from one sample, sequenced in a study of low-dose radiotherapy and immunotherapy resistance in tumors. Noted time point: after trial treatment. The treatment here: LDRT plus nivolumab, ipilimumab, low-dose cyclophosphamide and aspirin (RACIN trial). Both TCRalpha and TCRbeta chains were reverse transcribed with V-gene-specific primers. Amplification, which lasted 20 to 25 PCR cycles, used a constant-region primer and V-primer adapter to amplify TCRs. TCRdb passed the reads through MiXCR, listing each CDR3 protein once. The sample contains about 100,000 distinct CDR3 sequences, roughly 20% of which appear only once. The input for sequencing was PBMCs, taken after low-dose radiotherapy plus immunotherapy. These receptors all stem from a male donor with prostate cancer.

In this sample, this clonotype turned up many times. This chain links TRBV11-2 with TRBJ1-3; D uncertain. V was shortened by 0 bases and J by 9 bases, with 9 bases between the two germline ends. Germline CDR1 reads SGHAT; CDR2 reads FQNNGV. The CDR3 extends over 13 amino acids. The CDR3 here is CASSLDRSGTIYF. In nucleotides, the CDR3 is TGTGCCAGCAGCTTAGATCGGAGTGGCACCATATATTTT. The full variable domain, in which reference TRBV11-2 and TRBJ1-3 provide the parts outside the CDR3, is EAGVAQSPRYKIIEKRQSVAFWCNPISGHATLYWYQQILGQGPKLLIQFQNNGVVDDSQLPKDRFSAERLKGVDSTLKIQPAKLEDSAVYLCASSLDRSGTIYFGEGSWLTVV.

This clonotype was recorded at least ten times. CDR3 region: CASSYLAIGHSSYEQYF. The CDR3 DNA is TGTGCCAGCAGTTACTTAGCTATAGGACATAGTTCCTACGAGCAGTACTTC. The genes are TRBV6-6 and TRBJ2-7; a possible D gene is TRBD1 (5 bases). The ends were cut back, 1 base at V and 1 base at J, with 17 bases in the middle. CDR1 and CDR2 (germline): MNHNY, SVGAGI (reference sequence). The CDR3 has 17 residues.

This chain uses TRBV5-1 with TRBJ2-7; D unclear. The V end lost 0 bases, the J end lost 5 bases, and 12 bases lay between the germline ends. Germline CDR1 is SGHRS and CDR2 is YFSETQ. This CDR3 has 14 amino acids. The CDR3 nucleotides are TGCGCCAGCAGCTTGGGGGCTGAAATCGACGAGCAGTACTTC. Translation: CASSLGAEIDEQYF.

There are many counts of this clonotype. The chain carries TRBV2 and TRBJ1-1; the D is unclear. The CDR3 loop spans 13 amino acids. The germline CDR1 and CDR2 sequences are SNHLY and FYNNEI. V gave up 7 bases and J gave up 6 bases, with 15 bases separating them. The CDR3 DNA sequence: TGTGCCAGCACCCTGGACCGGGAGGCTGAAGCTTTCTTT. This codes for CASTLDREAEAFF.

This clonotype has at least ten counts. The rearrangement uses TRBV30 and TRBJ1-1; TRBD1 matches at 8 bases. Germline V gives CDR1 GTSNPN, CDR2 SVGIG (reference sequence). J lost 10 bases, V lost 0 bases, and 13 bases had no gene match. The CDR3 is 15 residues long. The DNA of the CDR3 is TGTGCCTGGAGTGTACGACTCGACAGGGGCGTTCGAGCTTTCTTT. Translating it yields CAWSVRLDRGVRAFF.

Ten or more counts support this clonotype. The chain links TRBV30 to TRBJ1-5; D is ambiguous. The CDR3 covers 14 residues. Germline assignment: CDR1 GTSNPN and CDR2 SVGIG (reference sequence). V was trimmed by 5 bases and J by 2 bases, leaving 13 bases between them. This CDR3 is CAWASLGRNQPQHF. The CDR3 bases are TGTGCCTGGGCCTCCCTCGGCCGCAATCAGCCCCAGCATTTT. Full variable domain (rest looked up from reference TRBV30 and TRBJ1-5): SQTIHQWPATLVQPVGSPLSLECTVEGTSNPNLYWYRQAAGRGLQLLFYSVGIGQISSEVPQNLSASRPQDRQFILSSKKLLLSDSGFYLCAWASLGRNQPQHFGDGTRLSIL.

This clonotype was seen at least ten times. The chain couples TRBV3-1 to TRBJ2-3; D may match TRBD1 or TRBD2 (6 bases each). The germline V gene encodes CDR1 LGHDT and CDR2 YNNKEL (reference sequence). The CDR3 runs 14 residues. V shed 3 bases and J shed 1 base, with 8 bases lying between them. DNA for the CDR3: TGTGCCAGCAGCCACGGGGGCCGCACAGATACGCAGTATTTT. Its protein product is CASSHGGRTDTQYF.

Ten or more counts support this clonotype. Here the CDR3 DNA reads TGTGCCAGTAGTAAAAATCTGGGTGCTGGAAACACCATATATTTT. It specifies CASSKNLGAGNTIYF. V is TRBV19 and J is TRBJ1-3; D uncertain. Germline CDR1 reads LNHDA; CDR2 reads SQIVND (reference sequence). The germline V and J ends were trimmed by 4 bases and 2 bases, with 12 bases remaining between them. The CDR3 is 15 amino acids.

This clonotype was recorded at least ten times. The J gene is TRBJ2-4, the V gene TRBV7-6, with D possibly called TRBD1 or TRBD2 (6 bases each). The germline CDR1 and CDR2 sequences are SGHVS and FNYEAQ. The CDR3 spans 15 residues. Trimming stripped 1 base from V and 6 bases from J, with 13 bases between. The CDR3 loop is CASSLGLGGGNIQYF. CDR3 DNA: TGTGCCAGCAGCTTAGGACTGGGGGGCGGAAACATTCAGTACTTC.

This clonotype was seen more than once but under ten times. The chain uses TRBV6-5 and TRBJ1-2; TRBD1 matches 8 bases. This CDR3 is 16 amino acids long. The ends lost 8 bases at V and 4 bases at J; junction bases unmatched: 15. Germline V CDR1 and CDR2: MNHEY, SVGAGI. The CDR3 DNA follows: TGTGCCAGCCGCCCCTCTCAGGGGACAGGAGGCTATGGCTACACCTTC. Translating it yields CASRPSQGTGGYGYTF.